The rows below give T cell receptor beta chains drawn from one sample of a study of OX40 agonist ivuxolimab in advanced cancers. Using immunoSEQ multiplex PCR, the repertoire was profiled, and TCRdb retains in-frame clones only, with some absent. The table lists around 90,000 clones, 90% to 95% of them singletons. Sequenced material: CD4+ or CD8+ T cells sorted from blood, taken in a trial of the OX40 agonist ivuxolimab. Every receptor here comes from an adult with an advanced solid tumor such as melanoma, head and neck, liver or kidney cancer. Each CDR3 is given with its conserved first and last residue. Not every row has a clone size; where given, it reads once, few, many or a size class.

V: TRBV30; J: TRBJ1-5; size: -; CDR3: CAWSGGAARNQPQHF
V: TRBV19; J: TRBJ1-2; size: -; CDR3: CASSTGERRDNYGYTF
V: TRBV11-2; J: TRBJ2-7; size: once; CDR3: CASSLPSGGEQYF
V: TRBV30; J: TRBJ2-7; size: -; CDR3: CAWKRDTTYEQYF
V: TRBV6-1; J: TRBJ2-1; size: -; CDR3: CASSEWRSSYNEQFF
V: TRBV7-9; J: TRBJ2-5; size: once; CDR3: CASRQQETQYF
V: TRBV11-3; J: TRBJ2-3; size: -; CDR3: CASSLGGLAGSEADTQYF
V: TRBV18; J: TRBJ2-7; size: -; CDR3: CASSRTSGASYEQYF
V: TRBV5-1; J: TRBJ2-7; size: -; CDR3: CASSAQGPSNEQYF
V: TRBV28; J: TRBJ2-1; size: -; CDR3: CASSLSGGAYNEQFF
V: TRBV9; J: TRBJ2-3; size: -; CDR3: CASSVAPGREGPDTQYF
V: TRBV19; J: TRBJ2-7; size: -; CDR3: CASSPGTGVGEQYF
V: TRBV5-1; J: TRBJ2-3; size: -; CDR3: CASSPGLAGGPRDTQYF
V: TRBV5-3; J: TRBJ2-1; size: once; CDR3: CARSLRVSVERNEQFF
V: TRBV6-5; J: TRBJ2-7; size: -; CDR3: CASTKTTGLTYEQYF
V: TRBV19; J: TRBJ2-3; size: -; CDR3: CASSSWGRAGHTDTQYF
V: TRBV7-9; J: TRBJ2-7; size: -; CDR3: CASSLAGRASSYEQYF
V: TRBV6-1; J: TRBJ1-5; size: -; CDR3: CASSAPQGTNSNQPQHF
V: TRBV10-3; J: TRBJ2-2; size: -; CDR3: CAISESRLAGRAGELFF
V: TRBV2; J: TRBJ1-2; size: -; CDR3: CASTRERGTNYGYTF
V: TRBV4-3; J: TRBJ2-7; size: -; CDR3: CAVPEAIGEQYF
V: TRBV14; J: TRBJ2-1; size: -; CDR3: CASSPYIYNEQFF
V: TRBV29-1; J: TRBJ2-7; size: -; CDR3: CSVRGLAGGTEQYF
V: TRBV21-1; J: TRBJ2-5; size: -; CDR3: CASSKETGPWGLPGQETQYF
V: TRBV7-6; J: TRBJ2-7; size: -; CDR3: CASSLVAGAPSAEQYF
V: TRBV6-5; J: TRBJ2-1; size: -; CDR3: CASSSGTRGLVQFF
V: TRBV9; J: TRBJ2-2; size: -; CDR3: CASSLILGELFF
V: TRBV4-3; J: TRBJ1-2; size: -; CDR3: CASSQDGSDNYGYTF
V: TRBV19; J: TRBJ2-7; size: once; CDR3: CASSPERESYEQYF
V: TRBV28; J: TRBJ2-7; size: few; CDR3: CAAGKQYF
V: TRBV6-6; J: TRBJ2-7; size: -; CDR3: CASSYSASGQYF
V: TRBV6-1; J: TRBJ1-1; size: -; CDR3: CASSIGQGGMAEAFF
V: TRBV5-1; J: TRBJ2-1; size: -; CDR3: CASTLQGGGEQFF